This record covers a single TCR beta chain. This entry belongs to a study of blood T cell repertoires in COVID-19. Background on the study: The samples span acute and convalescent COVID-19 from the United States, Italy and Spain. Sources were T cells, B-cell-depleted T cells, or PBMCs; the material itself was cDNA or gDNA.

Trimming cost V 3 bases and J 3 bases, with 11 bases left between them. The length of the CDR3 is 14 residues. Germline CDR1 LNHDA, CDR2 SQIVND (reference sequence). Original methodology: Nucleated cell number was recorded as an estimate derived from reference gene primer amplification. Method: immunoSEQ multiplex PCR; TCRdb's copy keeps in-frame clones and lacks some. The V and J calls and clone size come from that table; D and trimming were worked out from the DNA. This table has approximately 150,000 clones, roughly 90% appearing once. Sequences were obtained from peripheral blood. This clonotype originated in a human donor with COVID-19, enrolled during active disease. The donor label of this sample is uncertain. V is TRBV19 and J is TRBJ2-5, with D perhaps matching TRBD2 (5 bases). The CDR3 protein is CASSMRLAKETQYF. The CDR3 DNA sequence: TGTGCCAGTAGTATGAGGCTAGCAAAAGAGACCCAGTACTTC.